This section outlines one T cell receptor (beta chain) sequence together with its context. Its antigen is unknown. In the authors' methods: A typical sample had approximately 93,000 TCRs, with roughly 20,000 to 700,000 overall. Via MiXCR, TCRdb re-called the RACE reads, giving one row per CDR3 protein. The V and J calls were not made by the authors but by TCRdb's processing. Among 70,000 or so distinct CDR3 sequences listed, over 8.5% were seen once. The data were taken from a study of human T cells and chemical hapten exposure. Described time point: patch test 3, about 24 weeks after DPC sensitization. Treatment in this sample: therapeutic diphenylcyclopropenone sensitization with weekly scalp DPC. Study-wide results and limits: TCRs whose frequency exceeded 1 in 1000 remained the same following DPC sensitization.

The V and J ends lost 5 bases and 1 base respectively, with 5 bases between them. The CDR3 is made up of 12 amino acids. Germline V gene lookup returns CDR1 LNHDA and CDR2 SQIVND (reference sequence). The clonotype originates from a woman aged 45-65 years with alopecia areata. Some clones in this sample may be carry-over from other donors' samples. The chain joins TRBV19 to TRBJ1-1; the D is unclear. Sequenced material: whole blood, taken in connection with sensitization to the hapten diphenylcyclopropenone (DPC). This chain's CDR3 is CASSSGNTEAFF. In nucleotides, the CDR3 is TGTGCCAGTAGTTCCGGGAACACTGAAGCTTTCTTT.